This TCR beta chain comes out of a study of blood T cell repertoires in COVID-19. Study overall: The cDNA or gDNA used as material had been derived from T cells, B-cell-depleted T cells, or PBMCs.

This CDR3 is 17 amino acids long. The V gene's germline CDR1 is LGHDT and CDR2 YNNKEL (reference sequence). V gave up 1 base and J gave up 0 bases, with 12 bases separating them. The study counted Cohort 3 donors as recovered given two negative PCRs, clearance, or symptom resolution. Original methodology: Nucleated cell counts were estimated from reference gene primer amplification. This table comes from immunoSEQ multiplex PCR, and its TCRdb copy is limited to in-frame clones, with some not included. For V, J and clone size, that table is used; D and trimming come from the DNA. This table holds a few hundred thousand clones, less than 90% found once.

This clonotype was sampled from a woman between 50 and 59 years old who had recovered from COVID-19. The chain recombines TRBV3-1 (or the pseudogene TRBV3-2) with TRBJ1-4; maybe TRBD1 (5 bases). The sample consisted of PBMCs or T cells enriched from blood (not recorded which). This CDR3 is CASSQVRGQATNEKLFF. CDR3 DNA sequence: TGTGCCAGCAGCCAAGTACGCGGACAAGCAACTAATGAAAAACTGTTTTTT.